These T cell receptor beta chains were read from a single sample in a study of cytomegalovirus exposure and HLA in healthy donors. The data were produced by immunoSEQ multiplex PCR, yet TCRdb's version contains in-frame clones alone and is incomplete. The profile covers roughly 200,000 clones, with over 65% appearing a single time and under 3% taken by the ten largest. The sample was PBMCs. Every receptor here comes from a woman aged 25 to 39 in good health and CMV-seronegative. CDR3s include the opening cysteine and the closing phenylalanine or tryptophan. D genes are given only for firm matches. Some rows mark clone size as missing; the rest say once, few, many or name a class of expanded clone.

d_gene	v_gene	j_gene	abundance	CDR3nt	CDR3aa
-	TRBV6-6	TRBJ1-1	-	TGTGCCAGCAGAATGAGCACTGAAGCTTTCTTT	CASRMSTEAFF
-	TRBV27	TRBJ1-1	-	TGTGCCAGCCGCTTGGTGGGCAGCAACACTGAAGCTTTCTTT	CASRLVGSNTEAFF
-	TRBV19	TRBJ1-1	-	TGTGCCAGTAGTTTCCGTCCCCTTAGAAACACTGAAGCTTTCTTT	CASSFRPLRNTEAFF
TRBD1	TRBV2	TRBJ1-4	-	TGTGCCAGCAGTGATAAGCCGGGACAGGGGGGCGAAAAACTGTTTTTT	CASSDKPGQGGEKLFF
-	TRBV15	TRBJ1-5	-	TGTGCCAGCCCCGCCAGGGGAACCCCTTATAGCAATCAGCCCCAGCATTTT	CASPARGTPYSNQPQHF
TRBD2	TRBV7-9	TRBJ2-3	-	TGTGCCAGCAGCCGATCGGGAGCGGGGGGAGATACGCAGTATTTT	CASSRSGAGGDTQYF
TRBD1	TRBV28	TRBJ1-1	once	TGTGCCAGCAGTTTACGCAGGGGGGTCGGCGGAGCTTTCTTT	CASSLRRGVGGAFF
TRBD1	TRBV5-6	TRBJ1-3	-	TGTGCCAGCAGCTTTGGGACAGGCTCTGGAAACACCATATATTTT	CASSFGTGSGNTIYF
TRBD2	TRBV5-1	TRBJ2-1	-	TGCGCCAGCAGCTTGGGGACTAGCGACGTTGAGCAGTTCTTC	CASSLGTSDVEQFF
-	TRBV7-9	TRBJ1-5	-	TGTGCCAGCAGCCATGGAGGGCTCCATCAGCCCCAGCATTTT	CASSHGGLHQPQHF
-	TRBV15	TRBJ2-3	few	TGTGCCACCAGCAGCGGGGGGCGGACAGATACGCAGTATTTT	CATSSGGRTDTQYF
-	TRBV6-6	TRBJ2-4	-	TGTGCCAGCAGTTTTCAGGGGTGGGCCAAAAACATTCAGTACTTC	CASSFQGWAKNIQYF
TRBD2	TRBV6-1	TRBJ2-7	few	TGTGCCAGCAGTGGCCGGGGACTAGCGGGGGGTAGGTTGCAGTACTTC	CASSGRGLAGGRLQYF
TRBD1	TRBV5-1	TRBJ2-5	few	TGCGCCAGCAGCGGGGGACAGGGACAAGAGACCCAGTACTTC	CASSGGQGQETQYF
TRBD2	TRBV7-9	TRBJ2-3	once	TGTGCCAGCAGCTTTGGACTAGCGGGAGTTGAGCATTTT	CASSFGLAGVEHF
-	TRBV28	TRBJ2-2	-	TGTGCCAGCAGTGAGGCCACCGGGGAGCTGTTTTTT	CASSEATGELFF
-	TRBV7-9	TRBJ2-1	-	TGTGCCAGCAGCTTGCGGGGAACCTACAATGAGCAGTTCTTC	CASSLRGTYNEQFF
-	TRBV5-4	TRBJ1-2	few	TGTGCCAGCAGCTCGCCGAGGGTTTCCTATGGCTACACCTTC	CASSSPRVSYGYTF
TRBD1	TRBV27	TRBJ1-2	-	TGTGCCAGCGGGGACAGGCTCTATGGCTACCCCTTC	CASGDRLYGYPF
-	TRBV7-8	TRBJ1-1	-	TGTGCCAGCAGCACGGGACACCGTAGCGCTGAAGCTTTCTTT	CASSTGHRSAEAFF
TRBD1	TRBV30	TRBJ1-1	-	TGTGCCTGGAGTGGTAGAGGGGGCTATGAAGCTTTCTTT	CAWSGRGGYEAFF
-	TRBV27	TRBJ1-2	-	TGTGCCAGCAGTTTATCGCAACTGGCAGGTGGCTACACCTTC	CASSLSQLAGGYTF
TRBD1	TRBV30	TRBJ1-1	-	TGTGCCTGGAGCGGAGACAGGGAAACTGAAGCTTTCTTT	CAWSGDRETEAFF
-	TRBV5-1	TRBJ2-7	once	TGCGCCAGCAGCTTGGGGACAGCTCTGGAGCAGTACTTC	CASSLGTALEQYF
TRBD1	TRBV9	TRBJ1-2	-	TGTGCCAGCACCGTAACCGGACAGGCAGTCTATGGCTACACCTTC	CASTVTGQAVYGYTF
TRBD2	TRBV11-1	TRBJ2-7	-	TGTGCCAGCAGCCAAACGGCGACTAGCGGGATTCCCGAGCAGTACTTC	CASSQTATSGIPEQYF
-	TRBV7-9	TRBJ1-6	once	TGTTCCAGCTCCTCGAGGGAATCACCCCTCCACTTT	CSSSSRESPLHF
TRBD1	TRBV2	TRBJ1-2	-	TGTGCCAGCAGTTCCGCCCAGGGGGGCGGCTATGGCTACACCTTC	CASSSAQGGGYGYTF
-	TRBV30	TRBJ1-2	once	TGTGCCTGGAGTGACCCACACTATATTCTTGATTATGGCTACACCTTC	CAWSDPHYILDYGYTF
TRBD1	TRBV9	TRBJ2-2	once	TGTGCCAGCAGCGGACAGGGGGCCCACACCGGGGAGCTGTTTTTT	CASSGQGAHTGELFF
-	TRBV4-2	TRBJ2-2	-	TGTGCCAGCAGCCGGGGGGGACAATTCGCGATGAACACCGGGGAGCTGTTTTTT	CASSRGGQFAMNTGELFF
TRBD1	TRBV13	TRBJ1-2	-	TGTGCCAGCAGCTTCACCCCCGAGGACAGGGTTCTGGATGGCTACACCTTC	CASSFTPEDRVLDGYTF
-	TRBV11-2	TRBJ2-3	-	TGTGCCAGCAGCTTAGAGCGGTCAGATACGCAGTATTTT	CASSLERSDTQYF
TRBD2	TRBV5-1	TRBJ2-2	-	TGCGCCAGCAGCTTCCTAGCGGGGGGGGACTACACCGGGGAGCTGTTTTTT	CASSFLAGGDYTGELFF
-	TRBV2	TRBJ2-1	once	TGTGCCAGCAGTGAGGGGAGCGGACTATCTCTAAGTCGGCAGTTCTTC	CASSEGSGLSLSRQFF
-	TRBV5-4	TRBJ1-4	-	TGTGCCAGCAGCTTATCCAGTACTAATGAGAAACTGTTTTTT	CASSLSSTNEKLFF
-	TRBV5-1	TRBJ2-7	-	TGCGCCAGCAGCTTGGTGGGGGGTAGTATCTACGAGCAGTACTTC	CASSLVGGSIYEQYF
-	TRBV2	TRBJ2-7	-	TGTGCCAGCAGGGAACAGGGCATCTCCTACGAGCAGTACTTC	CASREQGISYEQYF
-	TRBV9	TRBJ2-5	-	TGTGCCAGCAGCCCCCAGGGGGGACAAGAGACCCAGTACTTC	CASSPQGGQETQYF
TRBD2	TRBV18	TRBJ2-1	few	TGTGCCAGCTCATCCCTCCCCAGCGGGGACTACAATGAGCAGTTCTTC	CASSSLPSGDYNEQFF
-	TRBV6-5	TRBJ1-1	-	TGTGCCAGCAGTTATGCCCTCGGCAGCGTGAACACTGAAGCTTTCTTT	CASSYALGSVNTEAFF
-	TRBV7-9	TRBJ2-2	-	TGTGCCAGCAGCTCCCCTGAGGCACACACCGGGGAGCTGTTTTTT	CASSSPEAHTGELFF
TRBD1	TRBV6-5	TRBJ2-7	-	TGTGCCAGCAGAGTGGGACAGGACTACGAGCAGTACTTC	CASRVGQDYEQYF
-	TRBV30	TRBJ1-1	-	TGTGCCTGGAGTGTGAGGGAGAACACTGAAGCTTTCTTT	CAWSVRENTEAFF
-	TRBV6-5	TRBJ2-1	-	TGTGCCAGCAGTCGCAGTCTTGGGAGAATTTCTGAGCAGTTCTTC	CASSRSLGRISEQFF
-	TRBV6-5	TRBJ1-3	few	TGTGCCAGCCGGACAGTCCAGACCTCTGGAAACACCATATATTTT	CASRTVQTSGNTIYF
TRBD2	TRBV6-5	TRBJ2-5	-	TGTGCCAGCAGTTACTCGTCGGAGGGAGGGGAGACCCAGTACTTC	CASSYSSEGGETQYF
TRBD1	TRBV7-2	TRBJ1-1	-	TGTGCCAGCAGCTGGACAGGGGGTGAAGCTTTCTTT	CASSWTGGEAFF
TRBD1	TRBV7-2	TRBJ2-7	-	TGTGCCAGCAGCATACAGGGGGCAGTACCCTACGAGCAGTACTTC	CASSIQGAVPYEQYF
TRBD1	TRBV6-5	TRBJ2-5	-	TGTGCCAGCAGTCTGGGACAGGGAGGCAGAGAGACCCAGTACTTC	CASSLGQGGRETQYF
-	TRBV5-1	TRBJ2-5	-	TGCGCCAGCAGTGGCGGCGGCCAAGAGACCCAGTACTTC	CASSGGGQETQYF
TRBD1	TRBV28	TRBJ1-2	-	TGTGCCAGCAGTTTGACTTTGGGACAGGTTAACTATGGCTACACCTTC	CASSLTLGQVNYGYTF
-	TRBV5-5	TRBJ1-6	-	TGTGCCAGCAGCTTGGGTTCAGGGTATTCACCCCTCCACTTT	CASSLGSGYSPLHF